A single TCR beta chain is shown here with its context. Its antigen is unknown. Nothing much larger sits one base from this clone, and base qualities are not available. This entry comes from a study of graft-versus-host responses after intestinal transplantation (dated by TCRdb to the early 2020s). For the wider study: Multivisceral, liver-intestinal, or isolated intestinal transplants were received by the recipients. Every recipient was given anti-thymocyte globulin induction, then maintenance tacrolimus and steroids for 3 to 4 years. After intestinal transplantation, graft-versus-host and host-versus-graft alloreactive T cell clones were followed in the graft, circulation and bone marrow using bulk TCR-beta CDR3 sequencing. To identify alloreactive clones, pre-transplant mixed lymphocyte reaction products were sequenced and then compared with unstimulated pre-transplant donor and recipient T cells. The cohort enrolled under 30 intestinal transplant recipients, one of whom was a retransplant, and a few patients without pretransplant specimens were excluded. A peak of at least 4% donor T cells among recipient peripheral blood mononuclear cells was the definition used for donor T cell macrochimerism. Samples from a few later patients were sequenced in-house on an Illumina MiSeq with MiXCR processing rather than by the commercial service. Results the study describes overall, beyond this receptor: Conclusions were limited by the relatively low number and heterogeneity of intestinal transplant patients. In the allografts of patients with donor T cell macrochimerism, GvH to HvG T cell clonal ratios were high. GvH clones were detected in recipient bone marrow, and some appeared earlier in ileal mucosa or blood, consistent with an intestinal mucosal origin. Peak levels of circulating GvH clones were associated with declines in HvG clones early after transplant.

What the time point label conveys for this sample: cells obtained before transplantation from donor or recipient. CD3+CD4+ and CD3+CD8+ populations were FACS-sorted from unstimulated pre-transplant donor and recipient cells taken from spleen or lymph nodes. Including cysteine and phenylalanine, the CDR3 has 15 amino acids. Just the 45-base CDR3 DNA is kept, in frame starting at base 1. For CDR1 and CDR2, the germline V gene lists MRHNA and SNTAGT. Cut back by 2 bases and 4 bases, the V and J ends lie 12 bases apart. Libraries were made using the immunoSEQ multiplex PCR assay. For most patients, genomic DNA was isolated with the Qiagen DNeasy Blood and Tissue Kit and sent frozen to Adaptive Biotechnologies for TCR sequencing. For most patients, genomic DNA was subjected to high-throughput TCR-beta CDR3 sequencing by Adaptive Biotechnologies. Turning to the authors' computational methods: TCR sequencing data were retrieved from Adaptive's ImmunoSEQ software for about 17 patients, whereas three other patients were processed with MiXCR and VDJtools. CD4 versus CD8 sorting errors were corrected by removing sequences found in both subsets at a frequency ratio below 5:1. CDR3 nucleotide sequences shared by donor and recipient were removed because the origin of these sequences could not be assigned. At least 2-fold expansion over unstimulated cells and a minimum CFSE-low frequency of 0.002% (template counts) or 0.001% (read counts) were required for clones to be classified as alloreactive. Clones were considered mappable if detected in sequenced pre-transplant spleen, lymph node, or MLR CFSE-low populations of the donor or recipient. The cumulative frequency of alloreactive clones was calculated as a percentage of all sequences, weighted by copy number. Not all clones reach the TCRdb copy of this immuneACCESS table, which keeps in-frame sequences only. Checked studies attribute under half of the gap to unresolved V genes and leave the rest unexplained. The D gene and trimming were derived from the DNA, and the V and J assignments and clone size from that table. For this sample the table gives approximately 39,000 clones, of which around 94% were detected only once. About 0.22% of the sample lies in the top ten.

This clonotype was sampled from a human donor who was the organ donor for an intestinal transplant. The chain uses TRBV6-4 and TRBJ1-5, with no reliable assignment of the D segment. The source material was unstimulated CD4+ T cells sorted from spleen or lymph node cells, sampled before transplant. CDR3 reads: CASSDGVRVNQPQHF. The DNA sequence follows: TGTGCCAGCAGTGACGGGGTGAGGGTGAATCAGCCCCAGCATTTT.